This T cell receptor beta chain was sequenced during a study of CD8 T cells in ankylosing spondylitis. The germline CDR1 and CDR2 sequences are MNHEY and SVGAGI. Trimming shortened V by 2 bases and J by 3 bases, and 3 bases separated the two germline ends. The CDR3 consists of 12 residues. One entry per CDR3 protein results from TCRdb running MiXCR on the 5' RACE reads. Seen here are over 30,000 distinct CDR3 sequences, approximately 17% observed once, and the top ten hold about 49%. This clonotype was sampled from a male donor with ankylosing spondylitis or in good health (not recorded which). This chain joins TRBV6-5 and TRBJ2-3; D call uncertain. The sequenced sample was blood. CDR3 sequence: CASSYGTDTQYF. DNA for the CDR3: TGTGCCAGCAGTTACGGTACAGATACGCAGTATTTT.